This T cell receptor beta chain is from a study of T cell responses to AZD1222 COVID-19 vaccine. Study results and caveats: Within unmutated variant regions lay the reported targets of nearly half of spike-specific TCRs. Donors, mostly white British, included more females; clonal diversity was possibly underestimated. Spike-specific TCR repertoires showed rising breadth and depth after two AZD1222 doses.

With respect to this clone: Antigen: not known.

Pooled samples include second doses given at about 4 or 12 weeks. CDR3 length: 14 amino acids. Germline CDR1 SGHRS, CDR2 YFSETQ. Germline trimming cut 9 bases from V and 3 bases from J; bases unmatched to any gene: 10. Only in-frame clones appear in the TCRdb table, and some are missing; sequencing was by immunoSEQ multiplex PCR. The sample lists 150,000 to 200,000 clones; 90% were seen once. V and J are TRBV5-1 and TRBJ2-3; 7 bases map to TRBD1. The sample in question was peripheral blood, obtained 28 days after the second AZD1222 dose. This clonotype was sampled from an adult who received the AZD1222 COVID-19 vaccine. The CDR3 spells CATRQGADTDTQYF. The CDR3 DNA reads TGCGCCACCCGACAGGGAGCGGATACAGATACGCAGTATTTT. The full variable domain, with the rest looked up from reference TRBV5-1 and TRBJ2-3, is KAGVTQTPRYLIKTRGQQVTLSCSPISGHRSVSWYQQTPGQGLQFLFEYFSETQRNKGNFPGRFSGRQFSNSRSEMNVSTLELGDSALYLCATRQGADTDTQYFGPGTRLTVL.